This T cell receptor (beta chain) was profiled in a study of blood T cell repertoires in COVID-19. Across the whole study: The United States, Italy and Spain provided the acute and convalescent COVID-19 samples. The cDNA or gDNA used as material had been derived from T cells, B-cell-depleted T cells, or PBMCs.

This CDR3 is 16 amino acids long. The J segment lost 4 bases and the V segment lost 0 bases, leaving 3 bases of the junction unmatched. Looked up from germline, CDR1 is SGHNT and CDR2 is YYREEE (reference sequence). In the original analysis: For nucleated cells, counts were estimated from reference gene primer amplification. Measured with immunoSEQ multiplex PCR; TCRdb has only the in-frame clones, and not every one. The V and J calls and clone size are taken from that table; D and trimming were inferred from the DNA. This repertoire shows about 140,000 clones, almost 85% found once; its top ten account for about 2.9%.

This clonotype was obtained from a man in his forties or fifties with acute or convalescent COVID-19. Sequenced material: peripheral blood. This chain joins TRBV5-4 and TRBJ2-1; 11 bases line up with TRBD2. For the CDR3, the DNA is TGTGCCAGCAGCTTGGGACTAGCGGGATCTTACAATGAGCAGTTCTTC. Its protein product is CASSLGLAGSYNEQFF.